Shown below are 12 T cell receptor beta chains from a single sample sequenced in a study of blood T cell repertoires in COVID-19. TCRdb's table, derived via immunoSEQ multiplex PCR, lists solely in-frame clones and lacks some. The table has roughly 70,000 clones, nearly 90% seen once; the top ten hold about 1.3%. The sequenced sample was peripheral blood. The source of these receptors is a man aged 55 to 70 with acute or convalescent COVID-19.

The genes are TRBV24-1 and TRBJ1-5; the D is unclear. This CDR3 is 11 amino acids long. Germline V gene data show CDR1 as KGHDR and CDR2 as SFDVKD. The V end was cut by 7 bases, the J end by 6 bases, with 6 bases between. The DNA for the CDR3 is TGTGCCACCAGGGGCCCTCAGCCCCAGCATTTT. Its translation is CATRGPQPQHF.

This chain joins TRBV6-4 and TRBJ1-2, with D hard to call. Trimming stripped 6 bases from V and 4 bases from J, with 18 bases between. From germline, CDR1 is MRHNA and CDR2 SNTAGT. The CDR3 runs 15 residues. The CDR3 DNA follows: TGTGCCAGCAGAACCTGGGCCGACCCAATCTATGGCTACACCTTC. This codes for CASRTWADPIYGYTF.

This clone was seen only a few times. The V call is TRBV12-3 or TRBV12-4, the J call TRBJ1-6, with D maybe TRBD1 (6 bases). V was shortened by 10 bases and J by 9 bases, with 16 bases between the two germline ends. This CDR3 has 13 amino acids. Here the CDR3 DNA reads TGTGCCACCACAGGGCCAGGGTCTTCACCCCTCCACTTT. This sequence encodes CATTGPGSSPLHF.

This clone showed up just a few times. The gene calls are TRBV4-1 and TRBJ1-4; D not certain. This CDR3 comprises 12 residues. Deletions cut 0 bases from V and 8 bases from J, with 4 bases between. From germline, CDR1 is MGHRA and CDR2 YSYEKL. CDR3 sequence reads: CASSQEAEKLFF. In DNA, the CDR3 is TGCGCCAGCAGCCAAGAAGCCGAAAAACTGTTTTTT.

The rearrangement links TRBV11-2 to TRBJ2-3; the match to TRBD2 covers 13 bases. The CDR3 is 15 amino acids. V lost 4 bases and J lost 12; bases outside the gene matches: 10. Germline V CDR1 and CDR2: SGHAT, FQNNGV. CDR3 protein: CASSSDPGLAGSQYF. Here the CDR3 DNA reads TGTGCCAGCAGCTCCGACCCGGGACTAGCGGGGTCCCAGTATTTT.

This clone was found a few times. The V and J genes are TRBV2 and TRBJ2-2, with 8 positions matching TRBD1. This CDR3 comprises 14 residues. CDR1 SNHLY and CDR2 FYNNEI come from the germline V gene. Trimming at V came to 6 bases and at J to 4 bases, leaving 4 bases not matched to a gene. In DNA, the CDR3 is TGTGCCAGCAGGTCGGACAGGGCCACCGGGGAGCTGTTTTTT. Translated: CASRSDRATGELFF.

The chain combines TRBV19 with TRBJ2-5; 8 bases match TRBD1. V lost 4 bases and J lost 5; bases outside the gene matches: 0. Germline CDR1 LNHDA, CDR2 SQIVND (reference sequence). CDR3 length equals 12 residues. The CDR3 loop is CASSNRGETQYF. CDR3 nucleotide sequence: TGTGCCAGTAGTAACAGGGGGGAGACCCAGTACTTC.

The CDR3 bases are TGTGCCAGCAGCCCGGGGGTTAGCTCCTACAATGAGCAGTTCTTC. It codes for CASSPGVSSYNEQFF. The chain has TRBV11-3 and TRBJ2-1, with a weak D call TRBD2 (6 bases). CDR3 size: 15 residues. Germline CDR1 reads SGHNT; CDR2 reads YENEEA. V was cut by 5 bases and J by 0 bases, with 11 bases left in between.

The chain combines TRBV27 with TRBJ1-1, with a tentative D call TRBD1 (6 bases). Per germline, CDR1 MNHEY and CDR2 SMNVEV (reference sequence). Trimming took 1 base from V and 1 from J, leaving 10 bases between them. CDR3 length: 15 residues. Here the CDR3 reads CASSLFGGENTEAFF. The CDR3 DNA sequence: TGTGCCAGCAGTTTATTTGGGGGCGAGAACACTGAAGCTTTCTTT.

This clone has just one count. The rearrangement uses TRBV4-2 and TRBJ1-4, with no clear D. The CDR3 is made up of 16 amino acids. Trimming stripped 1 base from V and 0 bases from J, with 9 bases between. The germline CDR1 and CDR2 sequences are LGHNA and YNFKEQ. CDR3 protein: CASSQGHGTTNEKLFF. As DNA, the CDR3 is TGTGCCAGCAGCCAAGGACACGGCACAACTAATGAAAAACTGTTTTTT.

CDR3 coding DNA: TGCGCCAGCAGCTTGAGCCCGGACGGCCGGGGCACCATATATTTT. It is translated as CASSLSPDGRGTIYF. V usage is TRBV5-1 and J usage is TRBJ1-3; no definite D call. Trimming removed 1 base from V and 9 bases from J, with 17 bases in between. Germline lookup yields CDR1 SGHRS and CDR2 YFSETQ. This CDR3 is built from 15 residues.

V and J are TRBV24-1 and TRBJ2-2, with D possibly being TRBD2 (6 bases). Germline CDR1 and CDR2: KGHDR and SFDVKD. With 4 bases removed from V and 1 base from J, the gap between germline ends came to 18 bases. The CDR3 is made up of 18 amino acids. CDR3 sequence: CATSDPPAGQLNTGELFF. CDR3 nucleotides: TGTGCCACCAGTGACCCTCCCGCGGGGCAGTTGAACACCGGGGAGCTGTTTTTT.